The present TCR beta chain was sequenced within a study of human T cells and chemical hapten exposure. Study information: 2% DPC applied to an approximately 2 cm by approximately 2 cm arm area sensitized donors. Per-sample TCR yields varied mainly from small pooled library volume differences.

The sample's time point: patch test 1, 2 weeks after DPC sensitization. The treatment is: therapeutic diphenylcyclopropenone sensitization with weekly scalp DPC. This clonotype was seen only a few times. Its cognate antigen is unknown. Whole-study results and caveats: While controls formed fewer of them, expanded TCRs formed significantly more large CDR3 similarity clusters.

TCRdb fed the RACE reads into MiXCR, producing one record per CDR3 protein. The sample holds approximately 90,000 distinct CDR3 sequences, over 9.5% seen once. The sequencing used whole blood, collected in connection with sensitization to the hapten diphenylcyclopropenone (DPC). This receptor was taken from a middle-aged man with alopecia areata. Some clones in this sample may be carry-over from other donors' samples.

The DNA of the CDR3 is TGTGCCAGCGCACCATCTGGGGCCAACGTCCTGACTTTC. Translation: CASAPSGANVLTF. The chain couples TRBV7-9 to TRBJ2-6; D is ambiguous. Between the trimmed V and J ends, which lost 8 bases and 1 base, there was a span of 6 bases. CDR1 and CDR2 from the germline V gene are SEHNR and FQNEAQ (reference sequence). This CDR3 contains 13 residues.